A single sample gave rise to the 25 T cell receptor beta chains below, sequenced in a study of early T cells in non-severe SARS-CoV-2 infection. TCRdb re-derived calls from the 5' RACE reads in MiXCR, one entry per CDR3 protein. The sample yields about 37,000 distinct CDR3 sequences, approximately 6.3% seen once. The sample taken for sequencing was whole blood. The receptors come from an adult who was a healthcare worker with PCR-confirmed SARS-CoV-2 infection or an uninfected control (not recorded which).

This clonotype is large (0.1 to 1%) by share. A read error may account for a junction end that differs from germline. V usage is TRBV7-7 and J usage is TRBJ2-1; 13 bases are shared with TRBD2. The V gene's germline CDR1 is SSHAT and CDR2 FNYEAQ (reference sequence). The CDR3 loop spans 21 amino acids. The CDR3 DNA reads TGTGCTAGCAGCTTAGCTCCCCCCGGGACTAGCGGGATCTCAACCTACAATGAGCAGTTCTTC. Amino acid sequence: CASSLAPPGTSGISTYNEQFF.

This clonotype was seen a few times. The chain carries TRBV18 and TRBJ2-2; 10 bases line up with TRBD1. V dropped 7 bases and J dropped 5; count of bases not matched to a gene: 7. CDR3 length equals 15 residues. The germline V gene encodes CDR1 KGHSH and CDR2 LQKENI. The CDR3 reads CASYAGQGRTGELFF. The CDR3 DNA sequence: TGTGCCAGCTACGCGGGACAGGGGAGAACCGGGGAGCTGTTTTTT.

This clonotype was seen repeatedly, ten times or more. V usage is TRBV10-3 and J usage is TRBJ2-2; 13 bases are a match to TRBD2. Germline CDR1 is ENHRY and CDR2 is SYGVKD. Trimming took 5 bases from V and 5 from J; bases not matched to a gene: 8. The CDR3 covers 17 residues. The CDR3 here is CAISYTGTSGETGELFF. The CDR3 DNA reads as TGTGCCATCAGTTACACCGGGACTAGCGGGGAAACCGGGGAGCTGTTTTTT.

This clonotype was seen at least ten times. V is TRBV5-4 and J is TRBJ2-7, with no clear D. The germline V and J ends were trimmed by 3 bases and 7 bases, with 23 bases remaining between them. Germline V CDR1 and CDR2: SGHNT, YYREEE (reference sequence). The CDR3 is 16 amino acids. The CDR3: CASSSGLRPSPGEQYF. The CDR3 coding sequence is TGTGCCAGCAGCTCCGGCCTTAGGCCGTCTCCTGGGGAGCAGTACTTC.

Only a few counts were recorded for this clonotype. The chain recombines TRBV18 with TRBJ2-3; D may be TRBD2 (6 bases). The V end lost 1 base, the J end lost 5 bases, and 10 bases lay between the germline ends. From germline, CDR1 is KGHSH and CDR2 LQKENI. This CDR3 comprises 14 residues. The CDR3 region has the DNA TGTGCCAGCTCACCACAAGCAGCGGGAGATACGCAGTATTTT. It translates to CASSPQAAGDTQYF.

This clonotype was seen repeatedly, ten times or more. The gene calls are TRBV27 and TRBJ2-5; D ambiguous. Per the germline V gene, CDR1 is MNHEY and CDR2 is SMNVEV (reference sequence). The CDR3 totals 13 residues. V shed 8 bases and J shed 2 bases, with 12 bases lying between them. The CDR3 region has the DNA TGTGCCAGCCGAGAACTGACTCAAGAGACCCAGTACTTC. This sequence encodes CASRELTQETQYF.

The table lists this clonotype with many counts. Sequence at one end of the junction differs from germline and may be a read error. The genes are TRBV20-1 and TRBJ2-3; perhaps TRBD1 as D (5 bases). CDR1 DFQATT and CDR2 SNEGSKA come from the germline V gene (reference sequence). The CDR3 sequence is 12 residues long. CDR3 loop: CSASWGTDTQFF. CDR3 DNA: TGCAGTGCTAGCTGGGGCACAGATACGCAGTTTTTT.

This clonotype was recorded many times. This rearrangement joins TRBV29-1 to TRBJ1-5; TRBD1 might be the D (5 bases). V lost 4 bases and J 9 bases, leaving 16 bases between the germline ends. Germline V gene lookup returns CDR1 SQVTM and CDR2 ANQGSEA. The CDR3 has 13 amino acids. Here the CDR3 reads CSVVGTVYPPQHF. The CDR3 DNA reads TGCAGCGTTGTCGGGACCGTTTATCCGCCCCAGCATTTT.

This clonotype was observed many times. The CDR3 coding sequence is TGTGCCAGCAAGGGACAGCCCGCTTTGGCTTACAATGAGCAGTTCTTC. Translation gives CASKGQPALAYNEQFF. This chain connects TRBV19 to TRBJ2-1; TRBD1 matches 7 bases. The trim removed 9 bases at V and 4 bases at J, leaving 15 bases unmatched. This CDR3 is 16 amino acids long. Germline CDR1 LNHDA, CDR2 SQIVND (reference sequence).

This clonotype was found once. A far larger clone is just one base off, so this is likely a read error. For the CDR3, the DNA is TGTGTCAGCAGGACGGGGTCGTACTCCTATAATTCACCCCTCCACTTT. The encoded protein is CVSRTGSYSYNSPLHF. The genes are TRBV5-6 and TRBJ1-6; D gene unclear. This CDR3 spans 16 amino acids. Germline V CDR1 and CDR2: SGHDT, YYEEEE.

Many counts were recorded for this clonotype. The chain has TRBV27 and TRBJ2-1; TRBD2 matches at 7 bases. J was trimmed by 0 bases and V by 5 bases; bases with no gene match: 7. The CDR3 loop spans 16 amino acids. Germline V gene lookup returns CDR1 MNHEY and CDR2 SMNVEV (reference sequence). CDR3 sequence (DNA): TGTGCCAGCAGTCTGGGACTACCGATCTCCTACAATGAGCAGTTCTTC. It is translated as CASSLGLPISYNEQFF.

This clonotype was observed many times. The chain recombines TRBV24-1 with TRBJ2-2, with D uncertain. Germline V gene data show CDR1 as KGHDR and CDR2 as SFDVKD. Trimming left V 12 bases short and J 6 bases short, with 13 bases between. This CDR3 has 12 residues. The CDR3 sequence is CASGQDPGELFF. The CDR3 DNA sequence: TGTGCCTCGGGCCAAGACCCCGGGGAGCTGTTTTTT.

This clonotype has ten or more counts. V and J are TRBV20-1 and TRBJ1-1; D is uncertain. The CDR3 runs 12 residues. Per the germline V gene, CDR1 is DFQATT and CDR2 is SNEGSKA (reference sequence). V lost 5 bases and J lost 0, with 7 bases in between. CDR3 in DNA: TGCAGTGCTCGTAGGTTGAACACTGAAGCTTTCTTT. This codes for CSARRLNTEAFF.

With respect to this clonotype: A read error may account for a junction end that differs from germline. V usage is TRBV18 and J usage is TRBJ1-1; 10 bases align to TRBD1. The CDR3 extends over 17 amino acids. The germline V gene has CDR1 KGHSH and CDR2 LQKENI. The CDR3 coding sequence is TGTGCCAGCTCTCCACGAGTAGGACAGGGGGTGAACACTGAAGCTTTCTTT. It specifies CASSPRVGQGVNTEAFF. Full variable domain (remainder filled in from reference TRBV18 and TRBJ1-1): NAGVMQNPRHLVRRRGQEARLRCSPMKGHSHVYWYRQLPEEGLKFMVYLQKENIIDESGMPKERFSAEFPKEGPSILRIQQVVRGDSAAYFCASSPRVGQGVNTEAFFGQGTRLTVV.

This clonotype was seen many times. The chain links TRBV12-3 or TRBV12-4 to TRBJ1-4, with 9 bases lining up with TRBD1. V dropped 5 bases and J dropped 8; count of bases not matched to a gene: 6. The CDR3 spans 14 residues. CDR3 DNA: TGTGCCAGCAGTACAGGGGGCGTCGAGGAAAAACTGTTTTTT. It codes for CASSTGGVEEKLFF.

The chain couples TRBV5-1 to TRBJ2-1; D remains unclear. The CDR3 runs to 11 residues. Germline V lookup: CDR1 SGHRS, CDR2 YFSETQ. Trimming cost V 1 base and J 8 bases, with 4 bases left between them. Here the CDR3 reads CASSLFYEQFF. CDR3 DNA: TGCGCCAGCAGCTTGTTTTATGAGCAGTTCTTC.

This clonotype was observed a few times. The chain carries TRBV24-1 and TRBJ1-5; D remains unclear. The V and J ends lost 2 bases and 6 bases respectively, with 10 bases between them. Germline CDR1 reads KGHDR; CDR2 reads SFDVKD. The length of the CDR3 is 14 residues. Here the CDR3 DNA reads TGTGCCACCAGTGATTCCCTAGGAGGTCAGCCCCAGCATTTT. Translation: CATSDSLGGQPQHF.

This clonotype was seen many times. This chain joins TRBV28 and TRBJ2-7; maybe TRBD2 (6 bases). From germline, CDR1 is MDHEN and CDR2 SYDVKM. V was cut by 5 bases and J by 3 bases, with 11 bases left in between. This CDR3 has 13 residues. The CDR3 region has the DNA TGTGCCAGCAGTCTCGGGACTTTCTACGAGCAGTACTTC. Its protein product is CASSLGTFYEQYF.

This clonotype showed up many times. The rearrangement links TRBV27 to TRBJ2-3; 7 nucleotides line up with TRBD1. The V segment lost 6 bases and the J segment 2 bases; nucleotides outside the gene matches: 5. Germline CDR1 is MNHEY and CDR2 is SMNVEV (reference sequence). This CDR3 region has 14 residues. The CDR3 region has the DNA TGTGCCAGCAGCGGACAGGTCATCACAGATACGCAGTATTTT. Translating it yields CASSGQVITDTQYF.

The V gene is TRBV2, the J gene TRBJ2-5; a possible D gene is TRBD2 (6 bases). V was cut by 7 bases and J by 3 bases, with 12 bases left in between. The germline V gene encodes CDR1 SNHLY and CDR2 FYNNEI. The CDR3 loop spans 13 amino acids. The CDR3, as DNA: TGTGCCAGCAACGGAGGGATCGAAGAGACCCAGTACTTC. Amino acids: CASNGGIEETQYF.

This clonotype was seen a few times. The chain couples TRBV6-5 to TRBJ2-1; a weak D match, TRBD2 (5 bases). V lost 2 bases and J 9 bases, leaving 11 bases between the germline ends. The CDR3 spans 13 residues. Germline V gives CDR1 MNHEY, CDR2 SVGAGI. CDR3 sequence: CASSYHGLGEQFF. The CDR3, as DNA: TGTGCCAGCAGTTACCACGGACTTGGTGAGCAGTTCTTC.

This clonotype was detected ten times or more. This sequence joins TRBV6-6 and TRBJ2-4; 10 nucleotides align to TRBD1. J gave up 4 bases and V 0 bases, and 9 bases lay outside the gene matches. CDR3 length: 18 residues. Per germline, CDR1 MNHNY and CDR2 SVGAGI (reference sequence). The CDR3 region is CASSYSWIPGQGKNIQYF. The CDR3 coding sequence is TGTGCCAGCAGTTACTCGTGGATTCCGGGACAGGGGAAAAACATTCAGTACTTC.

Many counts were recorded for this clonotype. The gene calls are TRBV5-4 and TRBJ2-7, with a possible D match to TRBD2 (6 bases). This CDR3 comprises 15 residues. From germline, CDR1 is SGHNT and CDR2 YYREEE (reference sequence). The V and J ends lost 3 bases and 2 bases respectively, with 15 bases between them. The CDR3 sequence is CASSSTGTWTYEQYF. DNA for the CDR3: TGTGCCAGCAGCTCCACCGGGACTTGGACCTACGAGCAGTACTTC.

Only a few counts were recorded for this clonotype. The gene calls are TRBV12-3 or TRBV12-4 and TRBJ2-1; 16 bases line up with TRBD2. J was trimmed by 13 bases and V by 2 bases; bases with no gene match: 11. The CDR3 contains 17 residues. Here the CDR3 DNA reads TGTGCCAGCAGTTTATTTGGGACTAGCGGGGGGGGCCCGTCCCAGTTCTTC. It is translated as CASSLFGTSGGGPSQFF.

This clonotype was seen many times. The chain uses TRBV10-3 and TRBJ1-3, with D possibly being TRBD1 (6 bases). Germline CDR1 is ENHRY and CDR2 is SYGVKD. The V gene lost 9 bases and the J gene lost 0 bases, with 12 bases spanning the gap. The CDR3 totals 14 residues. The CDR3 sequence is CAIKGQTSGNTIYF. For the CDR3, the DNA is TGTGCCATAAAAGGACAGACCTCTGGAAACACCATATATTTT.